This T cell receptor (beta chain) was identified in a study of blood T cell repertoires in COVID-19. The CDR3 contains 15 residues. Looked up from germline, CDR1 is SEHNR and CDR2 is FQNEAQ (reference sequence). V lost 6 bases to trimming and J lost 4 bases; unmatched junction nucleotides: 6. Profiled with immunoSEQ multiplex PCR; TCRdb holds only in-frame clones, not every one. Of 290,000 or so clones listed, about nine tenths were seen once; the top ten hold 1% to 1.3%. This chain uses TRBV7-9 with TRBJ2-7; 13 bases map to TRBD2. What was sequenced was PBMCs or T cells enriched from blood (not recorded which). The sequence came from a woman aged 25 to 39 who had recovered from COVID-19. CDR3 bases: TGTGCCAGCAGTCGCGGACTAGCGGGAGATTACGAGCAGTACTTC. Its protein is CASSRGLAGDYEQYF.